This TCR beta chain was documented in a study of CD4+ T cells in melanoma. Notes on the study in general: CD8+ T cell, macrophage and B cell function reportedly correlated with neoantigen-specific CD4+ T cells.

CDR1 is SNHLY and CDR2 is FYNNEI in the germline V gene. With 7 bases removed from V and 0 bases from J, the gap between germline ends came to 13 bases. This CDR3 is 16 amino acids long. Data came from immunoSEQ multiplex PCR; TCRdb stores just in-frame clones and leaves some out. The table lists some 14,000 clones, about 83% of them singletons, with roughly 17% in the top ten. In regard to this clone: Its antigen is not identified.

The chain is built from TRBV2 and TRBJ2-6, with a weak D call TRBD1 (5 bases). The specimen sequenced was cells from a culture (not recorded whether cultured in vitro). This TCR was sampled from a human donor with melanoma. The chain's CDR3 is CASTRQSLSGANVLTF. As DNA, the CDR3 is TGTGCCAGCACCAGACAGAGTCTCTCTGGGGCCAACGTCCTGACTTTC.